These T cell receptor beta chains were read from a single sample in a study of monozygotic twins with inflammatory bowel disease. TCRdb reprocessed the 5' RACE reads, keeping one entry per CDR3 protein, no DNA. The sample table includes under 150,000 distinct CDR3 sequences. The sequenced sample consisted of blood. The receptors come from a human donor with ulcerative colitis or Crohn's disease, or a healthy co-twin of an affected twin (not recorded which). The CDR3 runs from the conserved cysteine through the conserved F or W. Some rows mark clone size as missing; the rest say once, few, many or name a class of expanded clone.

v_call	cdr3_length	j_call	clone_size	cdr3_aa
TRBV3-1	16	TRBJ2-3	-	CASSQDPGTNTDTQYF
TRBV7-9	14	TRBJ2-7	-	CASSLPTGSHEQYF
TRBV28	16	TRBJ1-1	-	CASSRGQGIMNTEAFF
TRBV20-1	13	TRBJ2-7	-	CSARDGGAYEQYF
TRBV20-1	14	TRBJ1-1	-	CSARRTYRAAEAFF
TRBV7-2	14	TRBJ2-7	-	CASTGDTTSYEQYF
TRBV6-1	16	TRBJ2-7	-	CASRPDGLANAYEQYF
TRBV18	16	TRBJ2-7	-	CASSQVRREKSNEQYF
TRBV11-2	15	TRBJ2-1	-	CASSPVLAAYNEQFF
TRBV6-5	14	TRBJ2-7	-	CASSYFEGAWEQYF
TRBV20-1	14	TRBJ1-1	-	CSVIDRLRAQKAFF
TRBV9	15	TRBJ1-6	-	CASSAQGPQGSPLHF
TRBV10-3	16	TRBJ2-3	-	CAISATGDSSTDTQYF
TRBV2	14	TRBJ1-6	-	CASRGTASYSPLHF
TRBV7-3	16	TRBJ1-1	-	CASSSDPGPLNTEAFF
TRBV7-6	20	TRBJ2-7	-	CASSLTGTGDTSPSPYEQYF
TRBV7-9	15	TRBJ1-4	-	CASSFSRQDNEKLFF
TRBV20-1	13	TRBJ2-7	-	CSARQGSGYEQYF
TRBV5-1	13	TRBJ1-4	-	CASMGQRDEKLFF
TRBV18	16	TRBJ1-1	-	CASSPNAGGPNTEAFF
TRBV7-2	15	TRBJ1-1	-	CASSLGFWGDTEAFF
TRBV20-1	14	TRBJ1-5	-	CSARSTEPNQPQHF
TRBV19	13	TRBJ1-1	-	CASSGGRNTEAFF
TRBV6-5	17	TRBJ2-6	-	CASSYSRGESGANVLTF
TRBV7-6	13	TRBJ2-5	-	CASSRGGQETQYF
TRBV27	13	TRBJ2-7	-	CASSLKQAYEQYF
TRBV6-1	15	TRBJ1-4	-	CASSDTTGTYEKLFF
TRBV28	15	TRBJ1-2	-	CASRDKTGGGNGYTF
TRBV20-1	12	TRBJ2-1	-	CSARDTVNEQFF
TRBV10-3	18	TRBJ1-5	-	CAISESTGTPGSNQPQHF
TRBV20-1	16	TRBJ1-2	-	CSATREGTGANYGYTF
TRBV20-1	14	TRBJ2-7	-	CSAPLAGDSYEQYF
TRBV12-3/TRBV12-4	14	TRBJ2-7	-	CASSFRTGAYEQYF
TRBV25-1	14	TRBJ2-7	-	CASSEYHRGYEQYF
TRBV27	13	TRBJ2-7	-	CASNLRQGPEQYF
TRBV2	12	TRBJ2-7	-	CASRNDIYEQYF
TRBV5-1	16	TRBJ1-5	medium-sized	CASSLLRQNVNQPQHF
TRBV4-2	15	TRBJ2-5	-	CASSQVEGGEETQYF
TRBV5-1	14	TRBJ2-1	-	CASTWTGGSNEQFF
TRBV5-6	12	TRBJ2-7	-	CASSLVSGEQYF
TRBV4-1	21	TRBJ1-2	-	CASSQDRSVTGARWTNYGYTF
TRBV20-1	15	TRBJ1-4	-	CSATPPGRFNEKLFF
TRBV5-1	16	TRBJ2-3	-	CASSLAQGIKTDTQYF
TRBV5-4	16	TRBJ2-1	-	CVSSAERAHSYNEQFF
TRBV20-1	15	TRBJ1-5	-	CSARKQGGSNQPQHF
TRBV5-1	13	TRBJ1-5	-	CASRSDSNQPQHF
TRBV24-1	14	TRBJ2-1	-	CATSGRPSYNEQFF
TRBV5-1	15	TRBJ1-3	-	CASSLIPASGNTIYF
TRBV29-1	16	TRBJ2-2	-	CSVEDRGGVNTGELFF
TRBV20-1	15	TRBJ2-7	-	CSARTGLAPSYEQYF